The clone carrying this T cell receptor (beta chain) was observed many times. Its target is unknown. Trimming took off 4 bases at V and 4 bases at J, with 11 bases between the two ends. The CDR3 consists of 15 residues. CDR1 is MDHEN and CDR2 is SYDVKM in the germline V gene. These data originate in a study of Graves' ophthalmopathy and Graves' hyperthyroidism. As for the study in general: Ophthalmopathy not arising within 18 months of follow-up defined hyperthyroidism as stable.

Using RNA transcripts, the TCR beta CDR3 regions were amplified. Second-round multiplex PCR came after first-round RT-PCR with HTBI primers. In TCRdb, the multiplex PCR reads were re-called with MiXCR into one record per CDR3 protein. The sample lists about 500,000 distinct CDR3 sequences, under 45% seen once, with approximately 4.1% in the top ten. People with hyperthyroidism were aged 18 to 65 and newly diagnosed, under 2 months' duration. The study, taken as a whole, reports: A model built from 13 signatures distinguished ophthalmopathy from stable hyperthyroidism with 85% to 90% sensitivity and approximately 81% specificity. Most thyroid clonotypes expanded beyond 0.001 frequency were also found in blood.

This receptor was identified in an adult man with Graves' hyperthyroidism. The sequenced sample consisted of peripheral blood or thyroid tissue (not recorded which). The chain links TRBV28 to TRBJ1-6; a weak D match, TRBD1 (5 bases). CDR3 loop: CASSSGGQYNSPLHF. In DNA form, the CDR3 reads TGTGCCAGCAGTTCGGGGGGTCAGTATAATTCACCCCTCCACTTT.